This is a list of T cell receptor beta chains from one sample in a study of identical twins. From the 5' RACE reads, TCRdb called clonotypes with MiXCR, one entry per CDR3 protein. The table has 450,000 or so distinct CDR3 sequences, 20% to 25% seen once. This sample also appeared in a second study, on T cells expressing NK-cell markers.

Sequenced: CD4+ T cells sorted from blood. All receptors come from a woman younger than 30 in good health. Each CDR3 is given with its conserved first and last residue. The D gene is left open where the match is weak. Clone size is shown for a subset of rows, as once, few, many or a class of expanded clone.

V	D	size	J	DNA	CDR3
TRBV4-2	-	-	TRBJ2-7	TGTGCCAGCAGCTCGGGACACTTCTGCGAGCAGTACTTC	CASSSGHFCEQYF
TRBV6-5	TRBD2	few	TRBJ2-7	TGTGCCAGCAGTTACTCGCACGGGACTAGCGGCTCCTACGAGCAGTACTTC	CASSYSHGTSGSYEQYF
TRBV2	TRBD1	-	TRBJ1-1	TGTGCCAGCAGTCGACAGGGGAAAAACACTGAAGCTTTCTTT	CASSRQGKNTEAFF
TRBV4-1	-	-	TRBJ1-2	TGCGCCAGCAGCCCGGGACCGAGTTACTATGGCTACACCTTC	CASSPGPSYYGYTF
TRBV20-1	-	few	TRBJ2-1	TGCAGTGCTCTACGAGGACTGAGCTCCTACAATGAGCAGTTCTTC	CSALRGLSSYNEQFF
TRBV5-6	-	few	TRBJ1-6	TGTGCCAGCAGCCGACGGGGGTTACGGTCACCCCTCCACTTT	CASSRRGLRSPLHF
TRBV7-6	-	few	TRBJ2-7	TGTGCCAGCAGCTTAGGTACAGCGGGCACCTACGAGCAGTACTTC	CASSLGTAGTYEQYF
TRBV12-3/TRBV12-4	-	many	TRBJ2-5	TGTGCCAGCAGCTCTTGGGAGACCCAGTACTTC	CASSSWETQYF
TRBV3-1	TRBD1	-	TRBJ2-1	TGTGCCAGCAGCCTCTGGACAGGGGGCTTCTACAATGAGCAGTTCTTC	CASSLWTGGFYNEQFF
TRBV20-1	TRBD2	few	TRBJ2-7	TGCAGTGCTAGAACGAATCAGCGGGAGTCTGCTTCCTACGAGCAGTACTTC	CSARTNQRESASYEQYF
TRBV20-1	TRBD2	-	TRBJ2-1	TGCAGTGCCGGGACTAGCGGGAGGGAGCAGTTCTTC	CSAGTSGREQFF
TRBV7-9	TRBD2	-	TRBJ2-5	TGTGCCAGCAGCCGGTTACTAGCGCCGGGCGTCAAGGAGACCCAGTACTTC	CASSRLLAPGVKETQYF
TRBV20-1	TRBD1	-	TRBJ2-7	TGCAGAGTGGACAGGGACCTCTACGAGCAGTACTTC	CRVDRDLYEQYF
TRBV20-1	TRBD1	-	TRBJ1-4	TGCAGTGCCAGAGGGGACAGTCCGACAACTAATGAAAAACTGTTTTTT	CSARGDSPTTNEKLFF
TRBV20-1	-	-	TRBJ1-1	TGCAGTGCTCTCACCGTGTGGGATGAAGCTTTCTTT	CSALTVWDEAFF
TRBV6-5	-	-	TRBJ2-2	TGTGCCAGCAGTTACTCTCGGCCCAGGGAGGCCGGGGAGCTGTTTTTT	CASSYSRPREAGELFF
TRBV7-9	-	few	TRBJ1-5	TGTGCCAGCAGCCGAGGGGCGGATAGCAATCAGCCCCAGCATTTT	CASSRGADSNQPQHF
TRBV10-3	TRBD2	-	TRBJ2-4	TGTGCCACGCGAGGACCGGGGGGAGCCAAAAACATTCAGTACTTC	CATRGPGGAKNIQYF
TRBV7-9	-	-	TRBJ2-7	TGTGCCAGCAGCTTAAGGAGGGAACGTCACGAGCAGTACTTC	CASSLRRERHEQYF
TRBV20-1	-	-	TRBJ2-5	TGCAGTGCTACACGGGAGATCGAGACCCAGTACTTC	CSATREIETQYF
TRBV18	-	-	TRBJ2-5	TGTGCCAGCTCAGGGGGCCCGTATAAAGAGACCCAGTACTTC	CASSGGPYKETQYF
TRBV11-1	TRBD1	-	TRBJ2-7	TGTGCCAGCAGCCTAGGACGACACGGGACAGGGGATGGAAGCGAGCAGTACTTC	CASSLGRHGTGDGSEQYF
TRBV6-5	-	-	TRBJ1-6	TGTGCCAGCAGTTACTCGTCAGGGGATAACTCACCCCTCCACTTT	CASSYSSGDNSPLHF
TRBV20-1	TRBD2	-	TRBJ2-3	TGCAGTGCTAGAGACCTTAGCGGGAGACTTGAAGATACGCAGTATTTT	CSARDLSGRLEDTQYF
TRBV6-5	-	-	TRBJ1-2	TGTGCCAGCAGTATACAGGGTCTTAGCGGCTACACCTTC	CASSIQGLSGYTF
TRBV12-3/TRBV12-4	-	many	TRBJ2-7	TGTGCCAGCAGTTTATCCCTCCTGTCCTACGAGCAGTACTTC	CASSLSLLSYEQYF
TRBV20-1	TRBD2	-	TRBJ2-7	TGCAGTGCTATAAAACTAGCGGAGACCTACGAGCAGTACTTC	CSAIKLAETYEQYF
TRBV20-1	-	-	TRBJ2-1	TGCAGTGCCTTCGAGAGCTCCTACAATGAGCAGTTCTTC	CSAFESSYNEQFF
TRBV6-5	TRBD2	-	TRBJ2-5	TGTGCCAGCAGTTACGGCGGGAGGTGGAGAGAGACCCAGTACTTC	CASSYGGRWRETQYF
TRBV30	-	-	TRBJ2-2	TGTGCCTGGAATAAATCTCCGGCACCTACGAACACCGGGGAGCTGTTTTTT	CAWNKSPAPTNTGELFF
TRBV15	TRBD2	-	TRBJ2-3	TGTGCCACCAGCAGAACCGGGACTAGCGGGGTTTTTGGTACGCAGTATTTT	CATSRTGTSGVFGTQYF
TRBV6-5	TRBD2	few	TRBJ2-7	TGTGCCAGCAGTTACTCGACAGCGGGAGGCTCCTACGAGCAGTACTTC	CASSYSTAGGSYEQYF
TRBV27	TRBD2	once	TRBJ2-2	TGTGCCAGCAGGCCATTAGCGGGAAGGTACACCGGGGAGCTGTTTTTT	CASRPLAGRYTGELFF
TRBV9	-	-	TRBJ1-1	TGTGCCAGCAGCGTAGAGGTGAACACTGAAGCTTTCTTT	CASSVEVNTEAFF
TRBV5-1	-	-	TRBJ1-2	TGCGCCAGCAGCCCGGTCGGGCCAGTCTATGGCTACACCTTC	CASSPVGPVYGYTF
TRBV10-3	-	few	TRBJ2-4	TGTGCCATCAGTGACAAAAGACCCAGGGGTCTGGCCAAAAACATTCAGTACTTC	CAISDKRPRGLAKNIQYF
TRBV20-1	-	few	TRBJ2-7	TGCAGTGCTAGCGGGAGCCACAGGGACGAGCAGTACTTC	CSASGSHRDEQYF
TRBV29-1	TRBD1	-	TRBJ2-6	TGCAGCGTGGGGACAGGGGACTACTGGGCCAACGTCCTGACTTTC	CSVGTGDYWANVLTF
TRBV11-2	TRBD2	-	TRBJ2-1	TGTGCCAGCAGCTTAGTTCCGACTAGCGGGAGAAACAATGAGCAGTTCTTC	CASSLVPTSGRNNEQFF
TRBV5-1	-	few	TRBJ2-3	TGCGCCAGCAGCTTAAAGGTGACGCCACTCACAGATACGCAGTATTTT	CASSLKVTPLTDTQYF
TRBV10-3	TRBD1	few	TRBJ2-5	TGTGCCACAGGGAGCGTAGGGACAGGAGAGACCCAGTACTTC	CATGSVGTGETQYF
TRBV20-1	-	-	TRBJ2-5	TGCAGTGCTAGTATGGGACGGGAGACCCAGTACTTC	CSASMGRETQYF
TRBV11-2	-	-	TRBJ2-3	TGTGCCAGCAGCTTGAGGGGGGTAGCCACAGATACGCAGTATTTT	CASSLRGVATDTQYF
TRBV18	-	-	TRBJ1-6	TGTGCCAGCTCACCACCGTTGAGGGATGGGGTTCGGGGTTCACCCCTCCACTTT	CASSPPLRDGVRGSPLHF
TRBV7-2	-	-	TRBJ1-3	TGTGCCAGCCGTGAAACAGGGACTGGAAACACCATATATTTT	CASRETGTGNTIYF
TRBV3-1	TRBD2	-	TRBJ2-2	TGTGCCAGCAGCCAGGGAGGGGCCGGGGAGCTGTTTTTT	CASSQGGAGELFF
TRBV3-1	-	-	TRBJ1-4	TGTGCCAGCAGCCTACAGGGTACCACTAATGAAAAACTGTTTTTT	CASSLQGTTNEKLFF
TRBV6-5	TRBD1	many	TRBJ2-2	TGTGCCAGCACTTCCGTCTGGACAGGGGGCACCGGGGAGCTGTTTTTT	CASTSVWTGGTGELFF
TRBV7-6	TRBD1	few	TRBJ1-1	TGTGCCAGCAGCTCCACGACAGGGGCAATGAACACTGAAGCTTTCTTT	CASSSTTGAMNTEAFF
TRBV7-2	-	-	TRBJ1-1	TGTGCCAGCAGCTTATCCGGGTCGGCGGAAGCTTTCTTT	CASSLSGSAEAFF
TRBV6-1	TRBD2	-	TRBJ2-3	TGTGCCAGCAAAGCGGGAGACTCCTCAGATACGCAGTATTTT	CASKAGDSSDTQYF
TRBV7-8	TRBD2	-	TRBJ2-7	TGTGCCAGCAGCTCTGCCAGCGGGGGCTACTACGAGCAGTACTTC	CASSSASGGYYEQYF
TRBV25-1	-	few	TRBJ2-7	TGTGCCAGCAACCGGGACGGAGTAAACTACGAGCAGTACTTC	CASNRDGVNYEQYF
TRBV5-8	TRBD1	-	TRBJ2-3	TGTGCCAGCAGCGTGGGACAGAGCACAGATACGCAGTATTTT	CASSVGQSTDTQYF
TRBV6-5	-	once	TRBJ2-1	TGTGCCAGCAGTTACACGGGCCAGGGGGAGCAGTTCTTC	CASSYTGQGEQFF
TRBV6-1	TRBD1	-	TRBJ2-2	TGTGCCAGCACATTGAGGGGGACAGAACTCACCGGGGAGCTGTTTTTT	CASTLRGTELTGELFF
TRBV20-1	TRBD1	few	TRBJ2-1	TGCAGTGCTAGAGCGACAGGGGGCGAATCCTACAATGAGCAGTTCTTC	CSARATGGESYNEQFF
TRBV7-9	-	few	TRBJ1-4	TGTGCCAGCAGCTTAACAGGGAGGGAAAAACTGTTTTTT	CASSLTGREKLFF